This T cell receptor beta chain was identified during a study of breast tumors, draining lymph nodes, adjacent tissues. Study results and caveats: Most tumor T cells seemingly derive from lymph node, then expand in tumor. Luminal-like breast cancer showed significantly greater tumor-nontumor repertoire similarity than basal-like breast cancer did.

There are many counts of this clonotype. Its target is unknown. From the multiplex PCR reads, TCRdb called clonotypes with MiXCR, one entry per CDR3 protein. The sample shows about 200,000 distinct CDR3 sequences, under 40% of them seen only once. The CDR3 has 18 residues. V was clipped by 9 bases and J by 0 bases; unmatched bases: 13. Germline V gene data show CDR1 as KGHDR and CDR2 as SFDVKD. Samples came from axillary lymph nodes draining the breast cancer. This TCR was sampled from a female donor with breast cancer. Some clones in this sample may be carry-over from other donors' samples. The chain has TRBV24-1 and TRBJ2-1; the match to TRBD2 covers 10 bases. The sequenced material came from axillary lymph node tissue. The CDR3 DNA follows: TGTGCCACCTCCGGACAGCGGGAGGGCCCCAGCTCCTACAATGAGCAGTTCTTC. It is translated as CATSGQREGPSSYNEQFF.